The source of this T cell receptor (beta chain) is a study of blood T cell repertoires in COVID-19 (TCRdb year 2020). Broadly, across the study: Collaborator samples came from the United States, Italy and Spain and covered acute and convalescent phases of COVID-19. A de-identified subject ID, COVID-19 status, age in years and sex were almost always included in the sample metadata. The material from the prospective study consisted of cDNA or gDNA derived from T cells, B-cell-depleted T cells, or PBMCs. Where available, HLA class I and class II types were obtained from metadata supplied by the sample provider rather than from assay-based typing. A freely available public database, intended as a resource for researchers studying the immune response to SARS-CoV-2, is where the repertoires were released. Samples were obtained from the ongoing ImmuneRACE study (first 160 participants) and from over 1,000 subjects provided by 6 global collaborators. Subjects who had been exposed to COVID-19, were actively infected with it, or had recovered from it provided the deeply sampled blood TCRbeta repertoires that made up the dataset. Points the paper makes about the study in general: The quantity of clinical and demographic metadata differed by source and by participant and was supplied without curation.

TCRbeta CDR3 regions were amplified from genomic DNA by means of the immunoSEQ Assay, a bias-controlled multiplex PCR. Per the original workflow: Within the assay, amplification of reference gene primers was used to estimate how many nucleated cells each sample contained. Sequence reads were collapsed and filtered to measure the absolute abundance of every unique TCRbeta CDR3 rearrangement. For each sample, productive Simpson clonality was calculated by taking the square root of Simpson's diversity index across productive rearrangements. TCRdb took this table from immuneACCESS and kept in-frame rearrangements with V and J called. Such tables lack part of the clones; where checked against another copy, unresolved V genes explain under half of the gap, and the rest is unexplained. V and J calls and clone size are as listed in that table; D and trimming were resolved from the DNA. Across this sample there are about 440,000 clones, with around 89% seen only once. The ten largest clonotypes hold over 4% of the sample.

Worth noting for this clone: Its antigen is still unknown. No qualities accompany the bases; no much larger clone lies one base away.

Each collaborating institution followed its own protocols to collect whole blood in K2EDTA tubes. For TCRbeta analysis, collaborators shipped samples as frozen whole blood, isolated PBMCs, or DNA extracted from either of those sample types. Measured from the cysteine to the phenylalanine, the CDR3 is 16 residues long. Solely the CDR3 DNA is kept, with 48 bases framed from the first base. The germline V end is reduced by 1 base and the J end by 2 bases; junction bases left unmatched: 10. The germline V gene (reference sequence) specifies GTSNPN as CDR1 and SVGIG as CDR2. The rearrangement combines TRBV30 with TRBJ2-7; TRBD1 lines up with 8 middle nucleotides. The sample taken for sequencing was peripheral blood. This TCR was recovered from a woman aged 25-40 years with acute or convalescent COVID-19. The CDR3 protein: CAWSGKGTGITYEQYF. The DNA is TGTGCCTGGAGTGGCAAGGGGACAGGAATTACCTACGAGCAGTACTTC.